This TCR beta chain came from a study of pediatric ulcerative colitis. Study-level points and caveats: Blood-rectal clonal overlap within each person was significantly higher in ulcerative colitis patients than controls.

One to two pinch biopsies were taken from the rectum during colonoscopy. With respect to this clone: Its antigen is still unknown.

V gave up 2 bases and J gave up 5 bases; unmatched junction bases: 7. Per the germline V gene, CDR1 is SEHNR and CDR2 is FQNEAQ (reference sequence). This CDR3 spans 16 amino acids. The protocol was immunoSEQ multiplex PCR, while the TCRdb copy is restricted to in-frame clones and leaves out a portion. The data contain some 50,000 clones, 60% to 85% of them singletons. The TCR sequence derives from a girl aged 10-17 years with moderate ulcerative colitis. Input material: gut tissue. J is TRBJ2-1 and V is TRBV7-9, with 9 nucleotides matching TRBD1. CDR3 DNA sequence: TGTGCCAGCAGCTTATCCACAGGGGGCGTTCACAATGAGCAGTTCTTC. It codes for CASSLSTGGVHNEQFF.